One TCR beta chain is described in this entry. Its antigen is as yet unknown. Other DNA sequences in this specimen translate into the identical CDR3. V shed 6 bases and J shed 3 bases, with 10 bases lying between them. Looked up from germline, CDR1 is SQVTM and CDR2 is ANQGSEA. The CDR3 has 12 amino acids. This entry belongs to a study of cytotoxic CD8 clonotypes in ibrutinib-treated CLL. For the study at large: Response was recorded as partial in approximately 24 patients and complete in 2; at median roughly 68 months, about 14 remained remitted and about 12 had progressed.

Study observations and caveats: Elevated clonality accompanied ibrutinib response, with a return toward baseline values at progression. Contraction or stability on treatment was seen for public clonotypes, which were uncommon.

Depth targeted 1 in 200,000 to 1 in 1 million T cells, averaging about 9.2x coverage per clonotype. Data came from immunoSEQ multiplex PCR; TCRdb stores just in-frame clones and leaves some out. Of approximately 190,000 clones in the sample, about four fifths were seen once. The rearrangement links TRBV29-1 to TRBJ2-3; D possibly matches TRBD1 or TRBD2 (5 bases each). The receptor was derived from a human donor with chronic lymphocytic leukemia. The specimen was PBMCs, collected after 12 months of ibrutinib treatment. This CDR3 is CSVRGGTDTQYF. As DNA, the CDR3 is TGCAGCGTCCGTGGGGGTACAGATACGCAGTATTTT.